This T cell receptor (beta chain) was profiled in a study of Ad26.COV2.S vaccination and SARS-CoV-2 variants. Indicated treatment: around 19 received Ad26.COV2.S at low or high dose, single or two shots; several received placebo; per-sample allocation not given. Samples were taken on day 63 after the first vaccine or placebo injection. Trimming removed 0 bases from V and 3 bases from J, with 7 bases in between. In germline, CDR1 is SGHDT, CDR2 YYEEEE. There are 13 residues in the CDR3. Only in-frame clones appear in the TCRdb table, and some are missing; sequencing was by immunoSEQ multiplex PCR. The table includes a few hundred thousand clones, around 90% detected once.

The V gene is TRBV5-6, the J gene TRBJ2-7; D is ambiguous. The sequenced sample was peripheral blood, obtained in a trial of Ad26.COV2.S vaccine versus placebo. This TCR was sampled from a person between 18 and 65 years old who received the Ad26.COV2.S COVID-19 vaccine or a placebo. The DNA for the CDR3 is TGTGCCAGCAGCTTGGACGGCTACTACGAGCAGTACGTC. Amino acid sequence: CASSLDGYYEQYV.